The following is a TCR beta chain sequence with its context. Its antigen is not identified. This CDR3 has 18 residues. Germline V gives CDR1 SGDLS, CDR2 YYNGEE. V lost 4 bases, J lost 0 bases, and 20 bases lay in between. The data were obtained in a study of radiotherapy plus CTLA-4 blockade in lung cancer. Study as a whole: Patients showed objective responses in roughly 18% of cases, and disease control was achieved by over 25%. General observations from the study: Blood-borne expansion of tumor-derived TCR clones followed radiotherapy plus ipilimumab. With interferon-beta, early dynamics of blood T cell clones were reported to best predict response.

Data came from immunoSEQ multiplex PCR; TCRdb stores just in-frame clones and leaves some out. The sample shows 53,000 or so clones, about 88% of them seen only once. Enrolled patients, whose metastatic non-small-cell lung cancer was chemo-refractory, received focal radiation plus CTLA-4 blockade with ipilimumab. The sequence was collected from a human donor with non-small cell lung cancer whose response to radiotherapy plus ipilimumab could not be evaluated. Material: peripheral blood, obtained from a patient treated with radiotherapy plus ipilimumab. The J gene is TRBJ1-5, the V gene TRBV9; D possibly corresponds to TRBD1 (6 bases). CDR3 sequence (DNA): TGTGCCAGCAGCCCACGATACAGGGTGCCTTATAGCAATCAGCCCCAGCATTTT. The encoded protein is CASSPRYRVPYSNQPQHF.